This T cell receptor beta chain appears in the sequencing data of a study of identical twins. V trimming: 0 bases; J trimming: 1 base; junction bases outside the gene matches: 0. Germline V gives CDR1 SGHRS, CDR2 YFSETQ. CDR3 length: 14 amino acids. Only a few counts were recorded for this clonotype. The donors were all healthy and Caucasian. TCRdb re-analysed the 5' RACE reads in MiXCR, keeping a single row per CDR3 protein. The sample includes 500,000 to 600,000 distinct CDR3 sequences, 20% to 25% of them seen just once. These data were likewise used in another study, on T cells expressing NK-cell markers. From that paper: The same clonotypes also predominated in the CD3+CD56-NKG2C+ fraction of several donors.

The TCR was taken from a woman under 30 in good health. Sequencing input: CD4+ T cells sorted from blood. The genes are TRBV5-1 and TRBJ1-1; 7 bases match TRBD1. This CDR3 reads CASSLEGANTEAFF. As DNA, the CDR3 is TGCGCCAGCAGCTTGGAGGGGGCGAACACTGAAGCTTTCTTT.